This T cell receptor (beta chain) came from a study of identical twins. Trimming took off 0 bases at V and 5 bases at J, with 6 bases between the two ends. In germline, CDR1 is SGHDT, CDR2 YYEEEE. The length of the CDR3 is 13 residues. In its sample, this clonotype was seen a few times. Template switching, a step in the protocol, added a universal primer site, and cDNA carried unique molecular identifiers. TCRdb reprocessed the 5' RACE reads with MiXCR, giving one entry per CDR3 protein. Of 200,000 to 250,000 distinct CDR3 sequences in the sample, approximately 7.1% were seen once. The same specimen was also included in a second study, on T cells expressing NK-cell markers. That source reports: The same clonotypes also predominated in the CD3+CD56-NKG2C+ fraction of several donors.

The receptor comes from a woman between 18 and 29 years old in good health. The rearrangement joins TRBV5-6 to TRBJ2-1, with D unresolved. Sequences were obtained from CD8+ T cells sorted from blood. The CDR3: CASSLGTNNEQFF. The DNA for the CDR3 is TGTGCCAGCAGCTTGGGAACCAACAATGAGCAGTTCTTC.